One sample yielded the 31 T cell receptor beta chains listed below, sequenced in a study of blood T cell repertoires in COVID-19. The protocol was immunoSEQ multiplex PCR, while the TCRdb copy is restricted to in-frame clones and leaves out a portion. The sample holds about 280,000 clones, 83% seen once. The sequencing input was peripheral blood. These TCRs come from a woman aged 45-60 years who had recovered from COVID-19.

The chain employs TRBV6-6 and TRBJ2-1; 8 bases fit TRBD2. The CDR3 contains 16 residues. Germline-derived CDR1 and CDR2 are MNHNY and SVGAGI (reference sequence). Losses at the gene ends were 7 bases for V and 8 bases for J; bases not matched to a gene: 16. This CDR3 reads CASTWGVEREFDEQFF. The CDR3 DNA is TGTGCCAGCACCTGGGGGGTCGAGCGGGAGTTCGATGAGCAGTTCTTC.

The V and J genes are TRBV28 and TRBJ1-1; unclear D gene. Germline V gives CDR1 MDHEN, CDR2 SYDVKM. The CDR3 runs 12 residues. Deletions cut 2 bases from V and 7 bases from J, with 8 bases between. The chain's CDR3 is CASSLMRNEAFF. CDR3 DNA sequence: TGTGCCAGCAGTTTAATGCGTAATGAAGCTTTCTTT.

As for this clone: A read error may produce the germline difference seen at one junction end. The same CDR3 can be traced to other DNA sequences in this sample. The chain couples TRBV7-2 to TRBJ1-1, with 7 nucleotides matching TRBD1. The CDR3 spans 15 residues. The germline gives CDR1 SGHTA, CDR2 FQGNSA. The CDR3: CASSLRGGTNTEAFF. In DNA form, the CDR3 reads TGTGCCAGTAGCTTACGAGGGGGCACCAACACTGAAGCTTTCTTT.

V gene TRBV4-3 combines with J gene TRBJ2-7; D possibly corresponds to TRBD1 (6 bases). The CDR3 extends over 14 amino acids. The germline V and J ends were trimmed by 5 bases and 3 bases, with 14 bases remaining between them. Germline CDR1 reads LGHNA; CDR2 reads YSLEER. CDR3 in amino acids: CASSMGYRDYEQYF. The CDR3 nucleotides are TGCGCCAGCAGCATGGGATACAGGGACTACGAGCAGTACTTC.

This rearrangement joins TRBV18 to TRBJ1-2; D is perhaps TRBD1 (5 bases). The CDR3 spans 18 residues. V was shortened by 3 bases and J by 10 bases, with 30 bases between the two germline ends. The germline V gene has CDR1 KGHSH and CDR2 LQKENI. CDR3 bases: TGTGCCAGCTCACCGAAGGCACAGGCAGGAGCGGGGGTTAAAGTCTACACCTTC. Translating gives CASSPKAQAGAGVKVYTF.

This clone was picked up one time. The V and J genes are TRBV6-2 or TRBV6-3 and TRBJ2-7; TRBD1 matches at 8 bases. From germline, CDR1 is MNHEY and CDR2 SVGEGT. This CDR3 has 14 residues. Trimming cost V 2 bases and J 2 bases; bases outside gene matches: 2. The CDR3 sequence is CASSYPDRAYEQYF. In nucleotides, the CDR3 is TGTGCCAGCAGTTACCCGGACAGGGCCTACGAGCAGTACTTC.

The rearrangement uses TRBV5-8 and TRBJ2-7; tentatively, D is TRBD2 (7 bases). From germline, CDR1 is SGHTS and CDR2 YDEGEE. The length of the CDR3 is 12 residues. Trimming stripped 9 bases from V and 2 bases from J, with 12 bases between. The DNA of the CDR3 is TGTGCCACCGGGGGGCCACCCTACGAGCAGTACTTC. This gives the protein CATGGPPYEQYF.

This clone was found once. The J gene is TRBJ2-4, the V gene TRBV5-1, with TRBD1 matching over 7 bases. The CDR3 is 14 residues long. Germline CDR1 is SGHRS and CDR2 is YFSETQ. J gave up 5 bases and V 4 bases, and 6 bases lay outside the gene matches. For the CDR3, the DNA is TGCGCCAGCAGCGACCGGGACAGAGAAAACATTCAGTACTTC. Translation gives CASSDRDRENIQYF.

The chain combines TRBV9 with TRBJ2-1; D uncertain. This CDR3 has 15 residues. Germline assignment: CDR1 SGDLS and CDR2 YYNGEE. V lost 0 bases and J lost 4, with 11 bases in between. Here the CDR3 reads CASSVGRLSYNEQFF. In DNA, the CDR3 is TGTGCCAGCAGCGTAGGTCGGTTGAGTTACAATGAGCAGTTCTTC.

The rearrangement joins TRBV1 to TRBJ2-3; no check of the table's D call, TRBD1, against the DNA was made. TRBV1 is an annotated pseudogene. The CDR3 spans 15 residues. Written as DNA, the CDR3 is TGCACCAGCAGCCTAGGGGGCTATTCCACAGATACGCAGTATTTT. This translates into CTSSLGGYSTDTQYF.

CDR3 amino acids: CASSQAPGGTDTQYF. CDR3 coding DNA: TGCGCCAGCAGCCAAGCTCCCGGGGGCACAGATACGCAGTATTTT. This chain uses TRBV4-3 with TRBJ2-3, with D possibly being TRBD2 (5 bases). CDR3 length equals 15 residues. The ends were cut back, 1 base at V and 1 base at J, with 9 bases in the middle. Germline-derived CDR1 and CDR2 are LGHNA and YSLEER.

V and J are TRBV4-3 and TRBJ2-7, with 9 bases fitting TRBD1. Germline assignment: CDR1 LGHNA and CDR2 YSLEER. The trim removed 4 bases at V and 3 bases at J, leaving 7 bases unmatched. This CDR3 has 15 amino acids. The CDR3 protein is CASSRNTGQGYEQYF. CDR3 bases: TGCGCCAGCAGCCGAAATACGGGACAGGGCTACGAGCAGTACTTC.

Worth noting for this clone: Other nucleotide sequences from this sample produce the same CDR3. The chain links TRBV28 to TRBJ1-5, with TRBD1 identical over 7 bases. The ends lost 5 bases at V and 6 bases at J; junction bases unmatched: 7. The CDR3 is made up of 14 amino acids. Germline V gene lookup returns CDR1 MDHEN and CDR2 SYDVKM. The CDR3: CASSRGQAGQPQHF. Here the CDR3 DNA reads TGTGCCAGCAGTAGAGGACAGGCGGGTCAGCCCCAGCATTTT.

The V and J genes are TRBV7-2 and TRBJ2-7; TRBD1 matches at 9 bases. Germline V gene sequence: CDR1 SGHTA, CDR2 FQGNSA. With V trimmed by 5 bases and J by 3 bases, 5 bases remained unmatched. CDR3 size: 14 residues. The CDR3 region has the DNA TGTGCCAGCAGCGCGGGACAGGGAAGCTACGAGCAGTACTTC. This sequence encodes CASSAGQGSYEQYF.

The chain links TRBV5-1 to TRBJ2-7; 9 bases are shared with TRBD1. Germline assignment: CDR1 SGHRS and CDR2 YFSETQ. The V and J ends lost 4 bases and 5 bases, in that order; junction bases with no gene match: 4. The CDR3 spans 13 residues. The CDR3 sequence is CASSPGDRDEQYF. The CDR3, as DNA: TGCGCCAGCAGCCCAGGGGACAGGGACGAGCAGTACTTC. Using reference TRBV5-1 and TRBJ2-7 for the parts outside the CDR3, the full variable domain is KAGVTQTPRYLIKTRGQQVTLSCSPISGHRSVSWYQQTPGQGLQFLFEYFSETQRNKGNFPGRFSGRQFSNSRSEMNVSTLELGDSALYLCASSPGDRDEQYFGPGTRLTVT.

This clone has just one count. This sequence joins TRBV3-1 (or the pseudogene TRBV3-2) and TRBJ1-1, with D hard to call. The V and J ends lost 4 bases and 1 base respectively, with 19 bases between them. Germline lookup yields CDR1 LGHDT and CDR2 YNNKEL (reference sequence). This CDR3 is 17 amino acids long. The CDR3 here is CASSPFLAIGRNTEAFF. CDR3 DNA: TGTGCCAGCAGCCCCTTTTTGGCGATTGGGAGGAACACTGAAGCTTTCTTT.

In its sample, this clone was seen a few times. The CDR3 sequence is CASRPGYGFYEQYF. CDR3 DNA: TGTGCCAGCAGGCCAGGGTACGGATTCTACGAGCAGTACTTC. V usage is TRBV27 and J usage is TRBJ2-7, with a weak D call TRBD1 (5 bases). CDR3 length equals 14 residues. V was pared by 6 bases and J by 3 bases, with 15 bases between. The germline V gene has CDR1 MNHEY and CDR2 SMNVEV (reference sequence).

This clone has a single count. The chain carries TRBV28 and TRBJ2-7, with D perhaps matching TRBD1 (5 bases). CDR1 is MDHEN, CDR2 SYDVKM, per germline. V was shortened by 5 bases and J by 4 bases, with 18 bases between the two germline ends. The CDR3 contains 15 residues. As DNA, the CDR3 is TGTGCCAGCAGTCTCCAGGGTCTGGGTTTTTACGAGCAGTACTTC. Translating it yields CASSLQGLGFYEQYF.

The chain combines TRBV6-5 with TRBJ1-1; 7 bases map to TRBD1. CDR3 length: 12 residues. Looked up from germline, CDR1 is MNHEY and CDR2 is SVGAGI. The trim removed 6 bases at V and 7 bases at J, leaving 5 bases unmatched. The CDR3 protein is CASRGTAFEAFF. The CDR3 region has the DNA TGTGCCAGCAGGGGGACAGCCTTTGAAGCTTTCTTT.

This chain connects TRBV19 to TRBJ1-1; tentatively, D is TRBD1 (6 bases). CDR1 LNHDA and CDR2 SQIVND come from the germline V gene (reference sequence). The CDR3 contains 16 residues. With 5 bases removed from V and 3 bases from J, the gap between germline ends came to 19 bases. CDR3 amino acids: CASSLGSGVMDTEAFF. The CDR3 DNA is TGTGCCAGTAGTTTAGGATCAGGGGTGATGGACACTGAAGCTTTCTTT.

The J gene is TRBJ1-1, the V gene TRBV27; D possibly corresponds to TRBD1 (6 bases). Germline CDR1 MNHEY, CDR2 SMNVEV (reference sequence). Between the trimmed V and J ends, which lost 5 bases and 4 bases, there was a span of 11 bases. CDR3 length: 13 residues. CDR3 sequence reads: CASSHREGTEAFF. In DNA form, the CDR3 reads TGTGCCAGCAGTCACAGGGAGGGCACTGAAGCTTTCTTT.

The chain couples TRBV7-9 to TRBJ1-1; possibly TRBD1 for D (6 bases). CDR3 size: 14 residues. Looked up from germline, CDR1 is SEHNR and CDR2 is FQNEAQ (reference sequence). Trimming removed 10 bases at V and 0 bases at J, with 15 bases between. The CDR3: CATEQGPVNTEAFF. The CDR3 region has the DNA TGTGCCACCGAACAGGGCCCCGTGAACACTGAAGCTTTCTTT.

V usage is TRBV5-1 and J usage is TRBJ2-7, with 7 bases fitting TRBD2. V was pared by 3 bases and J by 4 bases, with 16 bases of the junction left unmatched. There are 17 residues in the CDR3. The V gene's germline CDR1 is SGHRS and CDR2 YFSETQ. The CDR3 sequence: CASSSGRGGGISYEQYF. CDR3 nucleotides: TGCGCCAGCAGCTCAGGGCGTGGCGGGGGAATTTCGTACGAGCAGTACTTC.

The rearrangement joins TRBV4-1 to TRBJ2-7; D unclear. V shed 0 bases and J shed 4 bases, with 7 bases lying between them. The CDR3 loop spans 13 amino acids. Germline V CDR1 and CDR2: MGHRA, YSYEKL. CDR3 sequence (DNA): TGCGCCAGCAGCCAAGACAGGTTGTACGAGCAGTACTTC. Protein: CASSQDRLYEQYF.

V usage is TRBV15 and J usage is TRBJ2-7; 12 bases line up with TRBD2. The V and J ends lost 3 bases and 3 bases, in that order; junction bases with no gene match: 9. The CDR3 runs to 17 residues. Germline V gene sequence: CDR1 LNHNV, CDR2 YYDKDF (reference sequence). DNA of the CDR3: TGTGCCACCAGCAGGGGGCCGACTAGCGGGAGAGGCTACGAGCAGTACTTC. Protein sequence: CATSRGPTSGRGYEQYF.

V usage is TRBV4-1 and J usage is TRBJ2-1, with 7 bases aligning to TRBD2. CDR3 length: 19 amino acids. Trimming removed 2 bases from V and 0 bases from J; junction bases left unmatched: 13. Germline V gene data show CDR1 as MGHRA and CDR2 as YSYEKL. CDR3 loop: CASSQFYSGVTSSYNEQFF. CDR3 nucleotide sequence: TGCGCCAGCAGCCAATTTTACAGCGGGGTAACAAGCTCCTACAATGAGCAGTTCTTC.

The chain links TRBV19 to TRBJ2-1, with TRBD2 identical over 14 bases. This CDR3 has 14 amino acids. The ends lost 10 bases at V and 9 bases at J; junction bases unmatched: 8. The germline gives CDR1 LNHDA, CDR2 SQIVND (reference sequence). The CDR3 DNA reads as TGTGCCACGAAGGGACTAGCGGGAGTTGGTGAGCAGTTCTTC. It translates to CATKGLAGVGEQFF.

The DNA for the CDR3 is TGCGCCAGCAGCTTTAGATCTGTGGAGACCCAGTACTTC. Protein product: CASSFRSVETQYF. The V and J genes are TRBV5-1 and TRBJ2-5; D gene uncertain. The CDR3 extends over 13 amino acids. V was pared by 2 bases and J by 5 bases, with 10 bases between. Looked up from germline, CDR1 is SGHRS and CDR2 is YFSETQ. The full variable domain, rest sourced from reference TRBV5-1 and TRBJ2-5, is KAGVTQTPRYLIKTRGQQVTLSCSPISGHRSVSWYQQTPGQGLQFLFEYFSETQRNKGNFPGRFSGRQFSNSRSEMNVSTLELGDSALYLCASSFRSVETQYFGPGTRLLVL.

The CDR3 protein is CASSLGTGGPLAKNIQYF. The CDR3 nucleotides read TGCGCCAGCAGCCTAGGGACAGGGGGCCCCCTAGCCAAAAACATTCAGTACTTC. The rearrangement joins TRBV23-1 to TRBJ2-4; 12 bases match TRBD1. TRBV23-1 is treated as an ORF (open reading frame) with a function not yet certain. The length of the CDR3 is 18 residues. V gave up 6 bases and J gave up 0 bases; unmatched junction bases: 9.

This clone was seen once. The genes are TRBV27 and TRBJ2-7; 10 bases agree with TRBD1. V gave up 7 bases and J gave up 4 bases; unmatched junction bases: 10. Germline V gives CDR1 MNHEY, CDR2 SMNVEV (reference sequence). There are 15 residues in the CDR3. In DNA, the CDR3 is TGTGCCAGCACACCCTCAGGGACAGGGGTGTACGAGCAGTACTTC. This codes for CASTPSGTGVYEQYF.

This sequence joins TRBV7-2 and TRBJ1-3; 8 bases align to TRBD1. The germline V gene encodes CDR1 SGHTA and CDR2 FQGNSA. The CDR3 is made up of 16 amino acids. V dropped 4 bases and J dropped 0; count of bases not matched to a gene: 5. In nucleotides, the CDR3 is TGTGCCAGCAGCTCCCAGGGGGCAGTCTCTGGAAACACCATATATTTT. Its translation is CASSSQGAVSGNTIYF.